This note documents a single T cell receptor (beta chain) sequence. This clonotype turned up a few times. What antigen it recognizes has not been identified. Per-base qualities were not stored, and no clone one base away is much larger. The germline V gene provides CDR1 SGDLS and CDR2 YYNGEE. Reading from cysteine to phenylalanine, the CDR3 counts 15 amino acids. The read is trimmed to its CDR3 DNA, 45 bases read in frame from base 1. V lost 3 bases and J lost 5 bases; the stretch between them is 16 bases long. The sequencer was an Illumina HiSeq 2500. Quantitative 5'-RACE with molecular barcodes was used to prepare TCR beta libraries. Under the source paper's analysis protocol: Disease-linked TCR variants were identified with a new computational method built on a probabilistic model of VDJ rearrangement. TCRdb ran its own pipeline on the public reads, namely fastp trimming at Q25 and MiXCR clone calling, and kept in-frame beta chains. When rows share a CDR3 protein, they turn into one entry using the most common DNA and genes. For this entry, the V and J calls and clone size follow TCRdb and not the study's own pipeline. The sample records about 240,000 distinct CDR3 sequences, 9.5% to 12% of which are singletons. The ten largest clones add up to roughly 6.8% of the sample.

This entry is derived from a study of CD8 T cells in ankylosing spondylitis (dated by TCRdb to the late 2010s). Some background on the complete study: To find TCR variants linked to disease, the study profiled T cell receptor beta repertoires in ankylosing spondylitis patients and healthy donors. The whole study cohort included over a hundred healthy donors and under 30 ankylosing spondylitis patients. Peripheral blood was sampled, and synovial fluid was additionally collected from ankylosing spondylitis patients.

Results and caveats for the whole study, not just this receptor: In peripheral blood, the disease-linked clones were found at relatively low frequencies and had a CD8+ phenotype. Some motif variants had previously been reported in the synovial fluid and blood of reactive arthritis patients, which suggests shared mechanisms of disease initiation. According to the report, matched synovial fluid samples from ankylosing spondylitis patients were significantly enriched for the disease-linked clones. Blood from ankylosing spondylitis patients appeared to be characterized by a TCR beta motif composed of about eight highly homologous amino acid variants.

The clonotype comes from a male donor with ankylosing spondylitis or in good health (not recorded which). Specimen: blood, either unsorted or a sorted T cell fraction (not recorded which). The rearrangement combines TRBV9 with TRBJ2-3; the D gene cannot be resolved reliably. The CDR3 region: CASSGSLGGEDTQYF. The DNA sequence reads TGTGCCAGCAGCGGTTCTCTGGGTGGGGAAGATACGCAGTATTTT.